This TCR beta chain was found in a study of cytomegalovirus exposure and HLA in healthy donors. This CDR3 contains 18 residues. The germline gives CDR1 SEHNR, CDR2 FQNEAQ (reference sequence). This PCR relied on a set of 60 Vbeta primers and 13 Jbeta primers. Measured with immunoSEQ multiplex PCR; TCRdb has only the in-frame clones, and not every one. The repertoire holds around 200,000 clones, roughly 80% seen once, with around 3.1% in the top ten. This clone was counted between two and nine times. Its antigen is as yet unknown. Mismatch with germline at one junction end may stem from a read error. Study results and caveats: Among the CMV-associated chains, a few were confirmed in vitro as specific for CMV antigens. Cytomegalovirus-associated TCR beta chains were listed, numbering some 150. CMV serostatus was the sole immune exposure information available.

The chain combines TRBV7-9 with TRBJ1-1; TRBD1 agrees at 7 bases. The sequence was collected from a female donor in good health and CMV-seronegative. The specimen was PBMCs. CDR3: CTSSSSRQGAVMNTEAFF. The CDR3 bases are TGTACCAGCAGCTCCTCGCGACAGGGAGCCGTTATGAACACTGAAGCTTTCTTT.